Presented here are 13 T cell receptor beta chains from one specimen sequenced in a study of T cell repertoires in cytomegalovirus infection. TCRdb reanalysed the reads using MiXCR and keeps one entry per CDR3 protein. In the table there are about 680,000 distinct CDR3 sequences, roughly 24% of which are singletons. The sequenced material came from CD8+ T cells from PBMCs. The source is a human donor in good health (CMV status not recorded). Some clones in this sample may be carry-over from other donors' samples.

J is TRBJ2-1 and V is TRBV6-5; TRBD2 matches 7 bases. V lost 2 bases and J lost 6; bases outside the gene matches: 4. Germline V lookup: CDR1 MNHEY, CDR2 SVGAGI. The CDR3 covers 14 residues. CDR3 in amino acids: CASSYRGGPNEQFF. CDR3 in DNA: TGTGCCAGCAGTTACAGGGGAGGGCCCAATGAGCAGTTCTTC.

This clonotype occurred many times. V gene TRBV12-5 combines with J gene TRBJ1-1, with D perhaps matching TRBD1 (5 bases). Germline CDR1 LGHNT, CDR2 FRNRAP. Trimming took off 7 bases at V and 5 bases at J, with 8 bases between the two ends. This CDR3 is built from 11 residues. This CDR3 reads CASDRGTEAFF. The DNA of the CDR3 is TGTGCTAGTGACCGGGGGACTGAAGCTTTCTTT.

This clonotype occurred a few times. The chain employs TRBV20-1 and TRBJ2-3; D is ambiguous. Trimming shortened V by 0 bases and J by 7 bases, and 14 bases separated the two germline ends. Germline loops: CDR1 DFQATT, CDR2 SNEGSKA (reference sequence). There are 14 residues in the CDR3. The DNA for the CDR3 is TGCAGTGCTAGAGATCAAGTTCATAAGTATACGCAGTATTTT. Its translation is CSARDQVHKYTQYF.

The table lists this clonotype with a count of one. Its ends do not fully match the called genes, so a read error is possible. The chain combines TRBV9 with TRBJ1-1; D uncertain. This CDR3 region has 13 residues. CDR1 SGDLS and CDR2 YYNGEE come from the germline V gene. The CDR3 spells CASSVVVSTDAFF. The CDR3 nucleotides are TGTGCCAGCAGCGTAGTAGTGTCCACTGATGCTTTCTTT.

A few counts support this clonotype. V usage is TRBV10-3 and J usage is TRBJ2-7, with D perhaps matching TRBD1 (5 bases). Germline CDR1 is ENHRY and CDR2 is SYGVKD. Trimming took off 5 bases at V and 3 bases at J, with 11 bases between the two ends. This CDR3 region has 13 residues. Written as DNA, the CDR3 is TGTGCCATCAGTTCCCAGGGTGTCTACGAGCAGTACGTC. Protein sequence: CAISSQGVYEQYV.

The chain couples TRBV6-6 to TRBJ2-5; D is undetermined. The CDR3 totals 10 residues. Trimming took off 0 bases at V and 9 bases at J, with 2 bases between the two ends. CDR1 is MNHNY and CDR2 is SVGAGI in the germline V gene (reference sequence). The CDR3 bases are TGTGCCAGCAGTTACTCGCCCCAGTACTTC. Protein: CASSYSPQYF.

The gene calls are TRBV27 and TRBJ1-2; 7 positions agree with TRBD1. The CDR3 covers 17 residues. J was trimmed by 2 bases and V by 5 bases; bases with no gene match: 14. Per the germline V gene, CDR1 is MNHEY and CDR2 is SMNVEV (reference sequence). The CDR3 sequence: CASSEHPRTGENYGYTF. CDR3 nucleotides: TGTGCCAGCAGTGAGCACCCACGGACAGGAGAAAACTATGGCTACACCTTC.

The chain combines TRBV20-1 with TRBJ2-5; TRBD1 is a possible D gene (8 bases). The CDR3 consists of 16 residues. Germline V lookup: CDR1 DFQATT, CDR2 SNEGSKA (reference sequence). V dropped 0 bases and J dropped 1 base, with 15 bases sitting between them. CDR3 in amino acids: CSARDLYRGGQETQYF. For the CDR3, the DNA is TGCAGTGCTAGAGATCTGTACAGGGGGGGCCAAGAGACCCAGTACTTC.

The chain uses TRBV19 and TRBJ2-2; TRBD2 is a possible D gene (6 bases). Germline V gives CDR1 LNHDA, CDR2 SQIVND (reference sequence). This CDR3 has 16 residues. V lost 2 bases and J lost 7, with 17 bases in between. CDR3 region: CASSINRAPEGGELFF. CDR3 sequence (DNA): TGTGCCAGTAGTATAAACCGGGCCCCGGAGGGCGGGGAGCTGTTTTTT.

This clonotype was picked up many times. The DNA of the CDR3 is TGTGCCAGCAGCCACGGCGCGGCCCTTTACACCGGGGAGCTGTTTTTT. This translates into CASSHGAALYTGELFF. The gene calls are TRBV7-6 and TRBJ2-2; no reliable D call. This CDR3 has 16 amino acids. The germline CDR1 and CDR2 sequences are SGHVS and FNYEAQ. Between the trimmed V and J ends, which lost 5 bases and 3 bases, there was a span of 16 bases. Filled out from reference TRBV7-6 and TRBJ2-2, the complete variable domain reads GAGVSQSPRYKVTKRGQDVALRCDPISGHVSLYWYRQALGQGPEFLTYFNYEAQQDKSGLPNDRFSAERPEGSISTLTIQRTEQRDSAMYRCASSHGAALYTGELFFGEGSRLTVL.

V gene TRBV6-6 combines with J gene TRBJ2-5; 7 nucleotides agree with TRBD1. The CDR3 runs to 14 residues. Germline V gene data show CDR1 as MNHNY and CDR2 as SVGAGI (reference sequence). J was trimmed by 5 bases and V by 2 bases; bases with no gene match: 5. Written as DNA, the CDR3 is TGTGCCAGCAGTTACAGAGGGGGCATGGAGACCCAGTACTTC. Translated, it gives CASSYRGGMETQYF.

This sequence joins TRBV29-1 and TRBJ2-5; D not resolved. V lost 7 bases and J lost 2, with 8 bases in between. In germline, CDR1 is SQVTM, CDR2 ANQGSEA. The CDR3 is made up of 11 amino acids. The chain's CDR3 is CSGHLQETQYF. CDR3 DNA: TGCAGCGGTCACCTTCAAGAGACCCAGTACTTC.

This clonotype appeared a few times. The chain recombines TRBV28 with TRBJ2-5, with a weak D call TRBD2 (5 bases). Germline assignment: CDR1 MDHEN and CDR2 SYDVKM. The CDR3 has 15 residues. The germline V and J ends were trimmed by 6 bases and 5 bases, with 19 bases remaining between them. CDR3 DNA sequence: TGTGCCAGCAGCCCCGGGATTAGGTTAGGCGAGACCCAGTACTTC. Translated: CASSPGIRLGETQYF.